The T cell receptor beta chain under discussion was sequenced for a study of blood T cells in healthy people across ages. Overall study results and limits: A strong correlation between TCR beta diversity and naive T cell percentage was seen.

J was trimmed by 4 bases and V by 6 bases; bases with no gene match: 13. This CDR3 region has 19 residues. Researchers report isolating at least 6 million PBMCs per sample. The second PCR ran about 6 to 11 cycles with a sample-barcoded 5' primer and J-beta primers. A single record per CDR3 protein comes from TCRdb applying MiXCR to the 5' RACE reads. The data contain hundreds of thousands of distinct CDR3 sequences, roughly 29% of them singletons. This clonotype was seen a handful of times. Its antigen is as yet unknown. The sequencing sample was made of blood. The chain is built from TRBV6-7 and TRBJ2-1; TRBD2 agrees at 15 bases. TRBV6-7 is filed as an ORF, its function uncertain. The source is a woman aged 70 to 79 in good health. The chain's CDR3 is CASRSGLAGGPFAYNEQFF. CDR3 bases: TGTGCCAGCAGGTCCGGACTAGCGGGAGGGCCCTTTGCTTACAATGAGCAGTTCTTC.